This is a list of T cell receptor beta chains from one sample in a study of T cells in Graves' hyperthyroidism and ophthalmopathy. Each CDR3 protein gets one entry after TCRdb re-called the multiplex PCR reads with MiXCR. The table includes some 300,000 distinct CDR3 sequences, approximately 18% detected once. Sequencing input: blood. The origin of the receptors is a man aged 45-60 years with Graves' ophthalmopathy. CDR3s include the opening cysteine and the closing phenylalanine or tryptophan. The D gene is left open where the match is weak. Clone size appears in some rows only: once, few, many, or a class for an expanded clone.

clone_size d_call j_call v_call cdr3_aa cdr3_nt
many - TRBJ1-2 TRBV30 CAWSPGGRGGYTF TGTGCCTGGAGCCCAGGAGGAAGAGGTGGCTACACCTTC
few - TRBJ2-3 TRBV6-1 CASSEGVDSSTDTQYF TGTGCCAGCAGTGAAGGGGTAGATTCTAGCACAGATACGCAGTATTTT
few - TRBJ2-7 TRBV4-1 CASSQDLESLEQYF TGCGCCAGCAGCCAAGATCTCGAGTCTTTGGAGCAGTACTTC
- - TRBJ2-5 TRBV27 CASSPDSPRTQYF TGTGCCAGCAGTCCGGACTCCCCGAGGACCCAGTACTTC
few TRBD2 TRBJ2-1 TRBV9 CASSVGISGMVEQFF TGTGCCAGCAGCGTAGGAATTAGCGGGATGGTTGAGCAGTTCTTC
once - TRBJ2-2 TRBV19 CALAEGSGTGELFF TGTGCCCTGGCGGAGGGCTCGGGCACCGGGGAGCTGTTTTTT
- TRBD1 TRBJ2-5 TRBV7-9 CASSLQDRGLETQYF TGTGCCAGCAGCTTACAGGACAGGGGGCTGGAGACCCAGTACTTC
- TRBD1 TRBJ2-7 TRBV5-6 CASSWGRGQGAYEQYF TGTGCCAGCAGCTGGGGGCGGGGACAGGGCGCCTACGAGCAGTACTTC
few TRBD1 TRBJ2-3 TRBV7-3 CASSPGGTGLNTQYF TGTGCCAGCAGCCCCGGCGGGACAGGGTTGAATACGCAGTATTTT
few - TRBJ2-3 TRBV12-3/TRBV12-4 CASSKGTSTDTQYF TGTGCCAGCAGTAAGGGGACCAGCACAGATACGCAGTATTTT
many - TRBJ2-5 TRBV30 CAWSIETQYF TGTGCCTGGAGTATTGAGACCCAGTACTTC
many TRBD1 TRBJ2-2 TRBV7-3 CASSLTGGDTGELFF TGTGCCAGCAGCTTGACAGGGGGCGACACCGGGGAGCTGTTTTTT
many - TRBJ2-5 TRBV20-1 CSESSSQETQYF TGCAGTGAGTCGTCTAGCCAAGAGACCCAGTACTTC
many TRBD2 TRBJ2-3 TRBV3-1 CASSRGLAADTQYF TGTGCCAGCAGCCGGGGACTAGCCGCAGATACGCAGTATTTT
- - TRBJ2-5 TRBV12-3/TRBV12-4 CASSRLPETQYF TGTGCCAGCAGTCGACTACCAGAGACCCAGTACTTC
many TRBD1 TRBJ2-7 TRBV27 CASSSIFDRENPYEQYF TGTGCCAGCAGTTCCATCTTCGACAGGGAAAACCCCTACGAGCAGTACTTC
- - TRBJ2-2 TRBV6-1 CASTTGSGLTGEPFF TGTGCCAGCACCACCGGCAGCGGATTAACCGGGGAGCCGTTTTTT
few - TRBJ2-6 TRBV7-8 CASSSEGSGANVLTF TGTGCCAGCAGCTCTGAGGGCTCTGGGGCCAACGTCCTGACTTTC
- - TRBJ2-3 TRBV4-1 CASSRQRGTDTQYF TGTGCCAGCAGCCGGCAAAGGGGCACAGATACGCAGTATTTT
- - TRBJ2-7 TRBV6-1 CASSELWGPYEQYF TGTGCCAGCAGTGAATTATGGGGGCCCTACGAGCAGTACTTC
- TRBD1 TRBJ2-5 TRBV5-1 CASSLAPGTGGETQYF TGCGCCAGCAGCTTAGCCCCTGGGACAGGAGGAGAGACCCAGTACTTC
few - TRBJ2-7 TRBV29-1 CSVEVRGASYEQYF TGCAGCGTTGAAGTGAGGGGAGCCTCCTACGAGCAGTACTTC
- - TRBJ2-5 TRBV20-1 CSATGSWVRETQYF TGCAGTGCTACAGGGTCATGGGTTCGAGAGACCCAGTACTTC
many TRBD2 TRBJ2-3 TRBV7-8 CASSYYRSGVGGTQYF TGTGCCAGCAGCTACTACAGGAGCGGGGTGGGAGGTACGCAGTATTTT
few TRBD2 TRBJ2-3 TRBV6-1 CASSGLAGPDTQYF TGTGCCAGCAGCGGACTAGCGGGACCAGATACGCAGTATTTT
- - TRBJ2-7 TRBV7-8 CASSLAPGYEQYF TGTGCCAGCAGCTTGGCTCCGGGCTACGAGCAGTACTTC
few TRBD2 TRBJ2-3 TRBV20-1 CSANEGGLAGEKWSTDTQYF TGCAGTGCAAACGAAGGAGGACTAGCGGGAGAAAAATGGAGCACAGATACGCAGTATTTT
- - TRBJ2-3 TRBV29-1 CSVEVAGAATQYF TGCAGCGTTGAGGTCGCGGGCGCAGCTACGCAGTATTTT
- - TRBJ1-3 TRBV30 CAWRALQGRGNTIYF TGTGCCTGGAGAGCCCTTCAGGGGCGCGGAAACACCATATATTTT
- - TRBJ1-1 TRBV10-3 CAISSNTEAFF TGTGCCATTTCTTCGAACACTGAAGCTTTCTTT
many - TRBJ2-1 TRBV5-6 CASSMSYNEQFF TGTGCCAGCAGCATGTCCTACAATGAGCAGTTCTTC
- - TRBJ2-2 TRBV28 CASKTGTRDTGELFF TGTGCCAGCAAGACCGGGACAAGGGACACCGGGGAGCTGTTTTTT
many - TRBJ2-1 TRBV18 CASSPPGSYNEQFF TGTGCCAGCTCACCCCCGGGTTCCTACAATGAGCAGTTCTTC
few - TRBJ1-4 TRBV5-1 CASSSLTNEKLFF TGCGCCAGCAGTTCTTTGACTAATGAAAAACTGTTTTTT
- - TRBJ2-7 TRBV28 CASSSGGRSEQYF TGTGCCAGCAGTTCAGGGGGGAGGTCCGAGCAGTACTTC
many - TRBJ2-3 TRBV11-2 CASSLVGRVTDTQYF TGTGCCAGCAGCTTAGTTGGTCGAGTCACAGATACGCAGTATTTT
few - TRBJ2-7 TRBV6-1 CASSVVGNYEQYF TGTGCCAGCAGTGTCGTCGGAAACTACGAGCAGTACTTC
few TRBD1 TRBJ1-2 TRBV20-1 CSAPLQGNYGYTF TGCAGTGCGCCATTACAGGGGAACTATGGCTACACCTTC
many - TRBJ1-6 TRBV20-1 CSARGHPNSPLHF TGCAGTGCTAGAGGACACCCGAATTCACCCCTCCACTTT
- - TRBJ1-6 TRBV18 CASSPSVGVGSPLHF TGTGCCAGCTCACCATCGGTAGGGGTTGGATCACCCCTCCACTTT
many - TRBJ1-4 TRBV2 CASSVRPGTNEKLFF TGTGCCAGCAGTGTTAGGCCCGGGACTAATGAAAAACTGTTTTTT
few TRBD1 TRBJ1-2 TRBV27 CASSPDRGRGTGYTF TGTGCCAGCAGCCCCGACAGGGGACGAGGGACTGGCTACACCTTC
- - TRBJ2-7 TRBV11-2 CASSPRGGGEQYF TGTGCCAGCAGCCCGAGGGGGGGGGGCGAGCAGTACTTC